This entry lists 4 T cell receptor beta chains sequenced from one sample in a study of T cell clonality in common variable immunodeficiency. Produced via immunoSEQ multiplex PCR; TCRdb's table is partial and in-frame only. This sample has about 23,000 clones, each found more than once. Which antigens these TCRs recognize remains unknown. Overall study findings and caveats: Reportedly, TCR beta sequences from common variable immunodeficiency showed fewer deletions and N-nucleotide insertions.

Sequenced material: peripheral blood mononuclear cells. The receptors were sampled from a human donor with common variable immunodeficiency.

Worth noting for this clone: From the germline J gene comes the end of the CDR3, since the read stops 3 residues before it. This chain joins TRBV19 and TRBJ1-1; D is ambiguous. V was shortened by 3 bases and J by 0 bases, with 5 bases between the two germline ends. The length of the CDR3 is 13 residues. Germline values: CDR1 LNHDA, CDR2 SQIVND (reference sequence). Incomplete CDR3 DNA: TGTGCCAGTAGTATCCTTATGAACACTGAA. Residues: CASSILMNTE. The entire CDR3 reads CASSILMNTEAFF. The full variable domain, rest sourced from reference TRBV19 and TRBJ1-1, is DGGITQSPKYLFRKEGQNVTLSCEQNLNHDAMYWYRQDPGQGLRLIYYSQIVNDFQKGDIAEGYSVSREKKESFPLTVTSAQKNPTAFYLCASSILMNTEAFFGQGTRLTVV.

In the case of this clone: The read ends 3 residues before the CDR3 terminus; that terminus is restored from the germline J gene. The chain recombines TRBV6-1 with TRBJ2-7; D is undetermined. The CDR3 covers 15 residues. Trimming stripped 1 base from V and 0 bases from J, with 10 bases between. From germline, CDR1 is MNHNS and CDR2 SASEGT. CDR3 sequence: CASSEDMGSSYEQYF. CDR3 DNA (partial): TGTGCCAGCAGTGAAGATATGGGCAGCTCCTACGAG.

This clone was counted only a few times. The read gets to within 3 residues of the CDR3 end, and the germline J gene fills in the rest. The chain joins TRBV18 to TRBJ2-3; D might be TRBD2 (7 bases). The CDR3 runs to 17 residues. Germline CDR1 is KGHSH and CDR2 is LQKENI. V lost 3 bases to trimming and J lost 1 base, with 17 bases between them. CDR3 region: CASSPSGGGGGTDTQYF. The CDR3 DNA, read in part, is TGTGCCAGCTCACCTTCCGGCGGGGGCGGCGGCACAGATACG. Looking up the rest from reference TRBV18 and TRBJ2-3 gives the full variable domain: NAGVMQNPRHLVRRRGQEARLRCSPMKGHSHVYWYRQLPEEGLKFMVYLQKENIIDESGMPKERFSAEFPKEGPSILRIQQVVRGDSAAYFCASSPSGGGGGTDTQYFGPGTRLTVL.

In this sample, this clone turned up a few times. Coverage ceases 3 residues before the CDR3 finishes, and the germline J gene fills in the end. The chain has TRBV5-3 and TRBJ1-6, with TRBD1 identical over 7 bases. TRBV5-3 is filed as an ORF, its function uncertain. This CDR3 spans 15 amino acids. Losses at the gene ends were 4 bases for V and 5 bases for J; bases not matched to a gene: 6. The chain's CDR3 is CARSTRDSDNSPLHF. The covered CDR3 bases are TGTGCCAGAAGCACCCGGGACAGCGATAATTCACCC.